This entry is about one T cell receptor beta chain. Its antigen is unidentified. The data originate from a study of OX40 agonist ivuxolimab in advanced cancers. Profiled with immunoSEQ multiplex PCR; TCRdb holds only in-frame clones, not every one. The data contain approximately 68,000 clones, over 70% of them seen just once; the ten biggest clones take up roughly 4.2%. The CDR3 spans 17 residues. Germline V CDR1 and CDR2: SQVTM, ANQGSEA. Deletions cut 0 bases from V and 0 bases from J, with 15 bases between. Overall study findings and caveats: Relative to CD4+ cells, CD8+ T cells on average had more expanded clones.

The source was CD4+ or CD8+ T cells sorted from blood, collected in a trial of the OX40 agonist ivuxolimab. The TCR sequence derives from an adult with an advanced solid tumor such as melanoma, head and neck, liver or kidney cancer. The chain links TRBV29-1 to TRBJ2-4; a possible D gene is TRBD2 (5 bases). The CDR3 nucleotides read TGCAGCGTTGAAGAGGCGGTTGGAGCGGTAGCCAAAAACATTCAGTACTTC. Translated: CSVEEAVGAVAKNIQYF. Full variable domain (missing parts from reference TRBV29-1 and TRBJ2-4): SAVISQKPSRDICQRGTSLTIQCQVDSQVTMMFWYRQQPGQSLTLIATANQGSEATYESGFVIDKFPISRPNLTFSTLTVSNMSPEDSSIYLCSVEEAVGAVAKNIQYFGAGTRLSVL.